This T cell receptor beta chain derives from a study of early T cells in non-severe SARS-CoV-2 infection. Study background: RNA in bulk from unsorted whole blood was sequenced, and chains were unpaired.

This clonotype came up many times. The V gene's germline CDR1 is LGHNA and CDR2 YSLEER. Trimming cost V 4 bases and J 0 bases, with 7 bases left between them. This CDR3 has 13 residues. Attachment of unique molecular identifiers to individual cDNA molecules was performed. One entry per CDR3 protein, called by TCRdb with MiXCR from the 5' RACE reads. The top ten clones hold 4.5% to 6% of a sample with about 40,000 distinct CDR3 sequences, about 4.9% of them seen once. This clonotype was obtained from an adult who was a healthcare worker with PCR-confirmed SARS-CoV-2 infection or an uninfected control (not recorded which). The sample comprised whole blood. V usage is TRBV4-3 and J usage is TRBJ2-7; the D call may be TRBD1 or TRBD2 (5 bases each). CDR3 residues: CASSLGTSYEQYF. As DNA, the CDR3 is TGCGCCAGCAGCCTTGGGACCTCCTACGAGCAGTACTTC.